The present entry profiles one T cell receptor (beta chain) with its context. TCRdb's copy holds only in-frame clones and misses some; the assay was immunoSEQ multiplex PCR. The table lists a few hundred thousand clones, around 90% of them singletons. Trimming cost V 4 bases and J 7 bases, with 13 bases left between them. The CDR3 has 13 amino acids. This sample was included in a study of blood T cell repertoires in COVID-19. V and J are TRBV12-3 or TRBV12-4 and TRBJ1-1; D possibly corresponds to TRBD1 (6 bases). Material for sequencing was PBMCs or T cells enriched from blood (not recorded which). This TCR derives from a woman aged 18 to 35 who had recovered from COVID-19. For the CDR3, the DNA is TGTGCCAGCAGTTCGACAGGAGAGGGTGAAGCTTTCTTT. Its translation: CASSSTGEGEAFF.